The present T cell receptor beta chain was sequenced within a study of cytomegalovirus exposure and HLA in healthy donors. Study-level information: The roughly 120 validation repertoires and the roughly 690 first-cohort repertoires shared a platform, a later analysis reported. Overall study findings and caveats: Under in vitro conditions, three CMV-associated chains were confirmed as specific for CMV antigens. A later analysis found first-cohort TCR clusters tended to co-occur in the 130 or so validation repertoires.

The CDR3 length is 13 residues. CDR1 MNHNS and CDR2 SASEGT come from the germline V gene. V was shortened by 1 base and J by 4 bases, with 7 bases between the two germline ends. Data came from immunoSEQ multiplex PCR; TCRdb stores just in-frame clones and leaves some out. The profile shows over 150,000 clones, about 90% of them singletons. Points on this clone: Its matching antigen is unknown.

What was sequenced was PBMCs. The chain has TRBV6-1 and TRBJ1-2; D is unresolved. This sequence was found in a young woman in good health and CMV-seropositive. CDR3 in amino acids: CASSEGQIYGYTF. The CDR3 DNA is TGTGCCAGCAGTGAAGGCCAGATCTATGGCTACACCTTC.